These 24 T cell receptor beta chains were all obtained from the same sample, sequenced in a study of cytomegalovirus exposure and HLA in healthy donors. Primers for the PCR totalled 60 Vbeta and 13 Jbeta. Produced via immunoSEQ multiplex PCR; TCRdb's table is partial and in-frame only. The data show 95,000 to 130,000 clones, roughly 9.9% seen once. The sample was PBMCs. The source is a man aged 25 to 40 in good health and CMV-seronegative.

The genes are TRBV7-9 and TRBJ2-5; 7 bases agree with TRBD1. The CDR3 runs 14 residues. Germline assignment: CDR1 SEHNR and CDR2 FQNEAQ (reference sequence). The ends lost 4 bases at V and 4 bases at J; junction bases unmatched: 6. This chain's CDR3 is CASSSLGGRETQYF. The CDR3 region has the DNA TGTGCCAGCAGCTCACTAGGGGGCCGAGAGACCCAGTACTTC.

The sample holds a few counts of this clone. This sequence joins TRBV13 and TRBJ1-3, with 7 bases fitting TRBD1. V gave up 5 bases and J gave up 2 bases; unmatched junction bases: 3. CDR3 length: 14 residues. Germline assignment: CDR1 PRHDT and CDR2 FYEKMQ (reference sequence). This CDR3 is CASSATGAGNTIYF. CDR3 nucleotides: TGTGCCAGCAGCGCAACAGGGGCTGGAAACACCATATATTTT.

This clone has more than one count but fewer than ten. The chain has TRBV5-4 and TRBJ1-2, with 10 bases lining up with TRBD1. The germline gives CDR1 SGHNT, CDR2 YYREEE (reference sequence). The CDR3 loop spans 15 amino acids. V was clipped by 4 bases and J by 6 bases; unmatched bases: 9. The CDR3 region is CASSPRQGAIDGYTF. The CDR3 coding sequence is TGTGCCAGCAGCCCGCGACAGGGGGCTATAGATGGCTACACCTTC.

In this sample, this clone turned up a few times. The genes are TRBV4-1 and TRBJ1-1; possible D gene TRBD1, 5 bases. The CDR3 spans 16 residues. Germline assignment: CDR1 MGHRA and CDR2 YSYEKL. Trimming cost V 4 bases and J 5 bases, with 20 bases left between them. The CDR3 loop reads CASSPTPSRAGTEAFF. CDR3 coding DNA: TGCGCCAGCAGCCCTACCCCCTCCAGGGCGGGGACTGAAGCTTTCTTT.

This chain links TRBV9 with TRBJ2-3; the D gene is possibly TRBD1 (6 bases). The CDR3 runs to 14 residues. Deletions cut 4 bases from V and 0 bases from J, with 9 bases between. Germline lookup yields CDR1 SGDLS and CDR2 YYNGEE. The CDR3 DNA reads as TGTGCCAGCAGCCCCGGACAGAGCACAGATACGCAGTATTTT. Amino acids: CASSPGQSTDTQYF.

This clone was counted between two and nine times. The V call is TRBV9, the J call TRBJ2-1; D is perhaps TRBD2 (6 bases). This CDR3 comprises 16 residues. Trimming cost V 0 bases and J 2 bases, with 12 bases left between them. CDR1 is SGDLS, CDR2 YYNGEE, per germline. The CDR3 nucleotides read TGTGCCAGCAGCGTAGATATAGCGGACCCCTACAATGAGCAGTTCTTC. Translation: CASSVDIADPYNEQFF.

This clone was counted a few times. The CDR3 nucleotides are TGTGCCAGCAGCGCTCGGAGCTCCTACGAGCAGTACTTC. Translating gives CASSARSSYEQYF. V gene TRBV27 combines with J gene TRBJ2-7; D uncertain. V lost 6 bases and J 0 bases, leaving 9 bases between the germline ends. CDR1 MNHEY and CDR2 SMNVEV come from the germline V gene (reference sequence). There are 13 residues in the CDR3.

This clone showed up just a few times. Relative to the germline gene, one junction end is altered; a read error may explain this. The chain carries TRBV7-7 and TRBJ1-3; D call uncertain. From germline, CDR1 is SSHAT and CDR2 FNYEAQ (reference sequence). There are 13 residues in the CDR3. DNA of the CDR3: TGTGCTAGCAGCGACGGGACTGGAAACACCATATATTTT. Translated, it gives CASSDGTGNTIYF.

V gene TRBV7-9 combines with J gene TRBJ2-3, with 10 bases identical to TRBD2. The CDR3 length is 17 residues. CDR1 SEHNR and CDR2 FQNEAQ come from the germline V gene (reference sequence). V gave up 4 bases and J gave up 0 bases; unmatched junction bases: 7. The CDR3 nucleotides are TGTGCCAGCAGCTCATTTACGACTAGCGGGAGCACAGATACGCAGTATTTT. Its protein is CASSSFTTSGSTDTQYF.

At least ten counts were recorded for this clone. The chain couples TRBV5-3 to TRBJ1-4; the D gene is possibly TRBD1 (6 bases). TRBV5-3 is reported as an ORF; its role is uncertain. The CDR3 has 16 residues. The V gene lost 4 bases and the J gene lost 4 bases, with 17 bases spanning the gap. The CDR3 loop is CARSLPWGQGNEKLFF. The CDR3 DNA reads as TGTGCCAGAAGCCTCCCTTGGGGGCAGGGTAATGAAAAACTGTTTTTT.

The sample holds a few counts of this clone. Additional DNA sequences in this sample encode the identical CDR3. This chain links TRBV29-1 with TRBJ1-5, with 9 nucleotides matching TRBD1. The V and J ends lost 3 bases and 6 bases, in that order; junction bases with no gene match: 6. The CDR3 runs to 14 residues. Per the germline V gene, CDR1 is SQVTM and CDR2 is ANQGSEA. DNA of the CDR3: TGCAGCGTTGAGACAGGGGGAGGGGGTCAGCCCCAGCATTTT. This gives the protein CSVETGGGGQPQHF.

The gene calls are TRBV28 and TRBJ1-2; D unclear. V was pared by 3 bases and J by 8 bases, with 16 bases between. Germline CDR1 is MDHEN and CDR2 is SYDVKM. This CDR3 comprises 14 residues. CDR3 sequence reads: CASSLRVTPGGYTF. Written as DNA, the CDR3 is TGTGCCAGCAGTTTGCGTGTTACACCGGGGGGCTACACCTTC.

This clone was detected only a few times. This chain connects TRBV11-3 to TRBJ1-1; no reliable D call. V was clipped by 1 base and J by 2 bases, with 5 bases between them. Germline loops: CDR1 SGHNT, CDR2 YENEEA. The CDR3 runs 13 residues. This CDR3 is CASSLGGNTEAFF. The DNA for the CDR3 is TGTGCCAGCAGCTTAGGAGGAAACACTGAAGCTTTCTTT.

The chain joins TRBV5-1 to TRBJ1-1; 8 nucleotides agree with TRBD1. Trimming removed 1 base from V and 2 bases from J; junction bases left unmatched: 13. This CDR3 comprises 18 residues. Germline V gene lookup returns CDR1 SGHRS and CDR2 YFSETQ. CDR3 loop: CASSLSIKGQVSNTEAFF. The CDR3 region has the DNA TGCGCCAGCAGCTTGTCAATAAAGGGACAGGTGAGCAACACTGAAGCTTTCTTT.

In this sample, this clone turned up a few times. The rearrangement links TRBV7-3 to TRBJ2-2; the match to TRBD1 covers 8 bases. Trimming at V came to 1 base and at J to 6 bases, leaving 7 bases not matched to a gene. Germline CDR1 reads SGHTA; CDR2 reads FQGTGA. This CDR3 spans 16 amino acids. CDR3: CASSLRAGGASGELFF. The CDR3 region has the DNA TGTGCCAGCAGCTTAAGGGCAGGGGGCGCTTCCGGGGAGCTGTTTTTT.

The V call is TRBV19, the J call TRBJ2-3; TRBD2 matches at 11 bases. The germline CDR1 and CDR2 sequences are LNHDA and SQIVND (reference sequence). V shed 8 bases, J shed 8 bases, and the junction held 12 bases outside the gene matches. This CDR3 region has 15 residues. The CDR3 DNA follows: TGTGCCAGTCAGCCCGGGACTAGCGGAATCGGTACGCAGTATTTT. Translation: CASQPGTSGIGTQYF.

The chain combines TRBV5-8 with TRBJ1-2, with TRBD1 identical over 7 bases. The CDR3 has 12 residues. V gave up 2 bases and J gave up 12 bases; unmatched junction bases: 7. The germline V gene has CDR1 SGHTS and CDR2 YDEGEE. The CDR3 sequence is CASSLRQGVHTF. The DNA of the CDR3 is TGTGCCAGCAGCTTAAGACAGGGTGTACACACCTTC.

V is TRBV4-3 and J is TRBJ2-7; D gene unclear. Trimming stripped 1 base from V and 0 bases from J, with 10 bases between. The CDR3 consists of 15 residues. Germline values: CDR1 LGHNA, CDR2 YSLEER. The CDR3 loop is CASSQAASDSYEQYF. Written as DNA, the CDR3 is TGCGCCAGCAGCCAAGCAGCCAGCGACTCCTACGAGCAGTACTTC.

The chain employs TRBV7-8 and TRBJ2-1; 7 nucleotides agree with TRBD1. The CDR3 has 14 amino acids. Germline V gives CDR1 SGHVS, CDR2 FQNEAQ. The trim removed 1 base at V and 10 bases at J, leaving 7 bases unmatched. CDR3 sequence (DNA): TGTGCCAGCAGCTTAGGCGGGTGGGGACAGGAGCAGTTCTTC. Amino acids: CASSLGGWGQEQFF.

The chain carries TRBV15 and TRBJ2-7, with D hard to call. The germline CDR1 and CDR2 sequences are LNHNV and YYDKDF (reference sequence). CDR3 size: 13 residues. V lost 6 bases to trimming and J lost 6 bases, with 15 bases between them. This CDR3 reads CATSRKTVFEQYF. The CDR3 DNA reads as TGTGCCACCAGTAGAAAAACGGTATTCGAGCAGTACTTC. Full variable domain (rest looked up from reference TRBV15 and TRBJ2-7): DAMVIQNPRYQVTQFGKPVTLSCSQTLNHNVMYWYQQKSSQAPKLLFHYYDKDFNNEADTPDNFQSRRPNTSFCFLDIRSPGLGDTAMYLCATSRKTVFEQYFGPGTRLTVT.

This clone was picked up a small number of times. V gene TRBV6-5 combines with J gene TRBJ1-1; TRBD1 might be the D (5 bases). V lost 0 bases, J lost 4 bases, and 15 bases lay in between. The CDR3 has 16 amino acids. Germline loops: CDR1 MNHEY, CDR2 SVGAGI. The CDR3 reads CASSYSMAGGSTEAFF. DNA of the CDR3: TGTGCCAGCAGTTACTCGATGGCGGGGGGGAGCACTGAAGCTTTCTTT.

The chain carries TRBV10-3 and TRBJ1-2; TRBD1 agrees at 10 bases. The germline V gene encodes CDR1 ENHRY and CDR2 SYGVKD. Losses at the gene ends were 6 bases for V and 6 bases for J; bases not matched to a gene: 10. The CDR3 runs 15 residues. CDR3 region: CAISRLDRGPNGYTF. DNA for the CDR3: TGTGCCATCAGCCGACTCGACAGGGGGCCAAATGGCTACACCTTC.

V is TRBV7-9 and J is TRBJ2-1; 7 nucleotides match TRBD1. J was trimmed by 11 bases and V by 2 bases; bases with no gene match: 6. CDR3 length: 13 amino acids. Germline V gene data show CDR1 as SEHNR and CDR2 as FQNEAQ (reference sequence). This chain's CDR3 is CASSLKQGEKQFF. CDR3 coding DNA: TGTGCCAGCAGCTTAAAGCAGGGGGAGAAGCAGTTCTTC.

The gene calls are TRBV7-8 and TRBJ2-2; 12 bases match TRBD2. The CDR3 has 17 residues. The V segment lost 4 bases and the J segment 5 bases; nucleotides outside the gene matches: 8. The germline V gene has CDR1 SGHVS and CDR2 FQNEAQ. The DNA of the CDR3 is TGTGCCAGCAGCTCAGAGACTAGCGGGGGCAAAACCGGGGAGCTGTTTTTT. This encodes CASSSETSGGKTGELFF.